Shown below are 30 T cell receptor beta chains from a single sample sequenced in a study of CD8 T cells in ankylosing spondylitis. Study-wide results and limits: Among TCR beta sequences, a motif of several highly homologous variants appeared characteristic of ankylosing spondylitis blood.

TCRdb independently ran MiXCR on the 5' RACE reads; one entry per CDR3 protein. This table holds around 450,000 distinct CDR3 sequences, around 26% found once. Antigens of these TCRs are unknown. Input material: blood, either unsorted or a sorted T cell fraction (not recorded which). Receptors were obtained from a male donor with ankylosing spondylitis.

The chain joins TRBV29-1 to TRBJ2-1; 10 nucleotides match TRBD1. This CDR3 region has 15 residues. The germline CDR1 and CDR2 sequences are SQVTM and ANQGSEA. The junction had 12 bases not matched to a gene; V was cut back by 7 bases and J by 6 bases. CDR3 amino acids: CSAQSPGQGTNEQFF. The DNA for the CDR3 is TGCAGCGCACAATCACCGGGACAGGGGACCAATGAGCAGTTCTTC.

This rearrangement joins TRBV29-1 to TRBJ2-7, with 7 bases lining up with TRBD1. V lost 4 bases, J lost 5 bases, and 5 bases stayed unmatched. The CDR3 totals 12 residues. Per germline, CDR1 SQVTM and CDR2 ANQGSEA. The CDR3 coding sequence is TGCAGCGTTGTCGGGCAGGGGGACGAGCAGTACTTC. Translated: CSVVGQGDEQYF.

This clonotype was counted between two and nine times. The V and J genes are TRBV29-1 and TRBJ2-3; unclear D gene. The germline gives CDR1 SQVTM, CDR2 ANQGSEA. The CDR3 runs to 14 residues. V lost 7 bases, J lost 2 bases, and 16 bases lay in between. The CDR3 is CSAEDGLYTDTQYF. The CDR3, as DNA: TGCAGCGCCGAGGACGGATTATACACAGATACGCAGTATTTT.

V gene TRBV12-3 or TRBV12-4 combines with J gene TRBJ2-3; 8 nucleotides agree with TRBD2. V gave up 7 bases and J gave up 4 bases; unmatched junction bases: 7. The CDR3 contains 14 residues. CDR3 bases: TGTGCCAGCAACAAAGCGGGAGAAGCAGATACGCAGTATTTT. It translates to CASNKAGEADTQYF.

J is TRBJ1-5 and V is TRBV20-1; the D gene is possibly TRBD1 (6 bases). Trimming left V 5 bases short and J 2 bases short, with 16 bases between. Per the germline V gene, CDR1 is DFQATT and CDR2 is SNEGSKA (reference sequence). This CDR3 contains 15 residues. The CDR3 reads CSAEPGAGGNQPQHF. The CDR3 DNA is TGCAGTGCTGAACCGGGGGCAGGTGGCAATCAGCCCCAGCATTTT.

In this sample, this clonotype turned up many times. This chain uses TRBV5-1 with TRBJ2-1, with 7 bases lining up with TRBD1. Germline-derived CDR1 and CDR2 are SGHRS and YFSETQ. V lost 1 base and J lost 1; bases outside the gene matches: 2. The CDR3 loop spans 15 amino acids. The DNA of the CDR3 is TGCGCCAGCAGCTTGACAGGGGTGTCCTACAATGAGCAGTTCTTC. Translated: CASSLTGVSYNEQFF.

This chain connects TRBV6-5 to TRBJ2-3; a weak D match, TRBD1 (6 bases). The V end lost 3 bases, the J end lost 2 bases, and 9 bases lay between the germline ends. Germline CDR1 MNHEY, CDR2 SVGAGI. The length of the CDR3 is 14 residues. CDR3 protein: CASSYPGATDTQYF. The CDR3 DNA reads TGTGCCAGCAGTTATCCAGGGGCCACAGATACGCAGTATTTT.

This clonotype was recorded a few times. This rearrangement joins TRBV20-1 to TRBJ1-1, with D possibly being TRBD1 (6 bases). Per germline, CDR1 DFQATT and CDR2 SNEGSKA (reference sequence). V lost 2 bases and J lost 6, with 16 bases in between. The CDR3 runs 14 residues. CDR3 nucleotides: TGCAGTGCTAGAAATTTCAGGGGTCGACCTGAAGCTTTCTTT. Residues: CSARNFRGRPEAFF.

This clonotype was detected ten times or more. The V and J genes are TRBV20-1 and TRBJ2-1; 11 positions agree with TRBD2. The CDR3 consists of 16 residues. V trimming: 1 base; J trimming: 5 bases; junction bases outside the gene matches: 7. Germline CDR1 reads DFQATT; CDR2 reads SNEGSKA (reference sequence). CDR3 amino acids: CSARAATSGRDNEQFF. The CDR3 bases are TGCAGTGCTAGAGCCGCCACTAGCGGGAGAGACAATGAGCAGTTCTTC.

The rearrangement joins TRBV29-1 to TRBJ1-1; 8 nucleotides match TRBD1. V shed 6 bases, J shed 4 bases, and the junction held 13 bases outside the gene matches. The CDR3 is made up of 15 amino acids. Per the germline V gene, CDR1 is SQVTM and CDR2 is ANQGSEA. The CDR3 sequence is CSVGLGQGFGTEAFF. As DNA, the CDR3 is TGCAGCGTGGGGCTCGGACAGGGTTTCGGCACTGAAGCTTTCTTT.

This clonotype was found a few times. The chain uses TRBV2 and TRBJ2-1; 9 bases map to TRBD2. After removal of 6 bases from V and 6 bases from J, the junction contained 6 bases not matched to a gene. Germline V gives CDR1 SNHLY, CDR2 FYNNEI. There are 14 residues in the CDR3. CDR3 protein: CASRAGTSFNEQFF. In DNA form, the CDR3 reads TGTGCCAGCAGGGCCGGGACTAGCTTCAATGAGCAGTTCTTC.

V and J are TRBV2 and TRBJ2-7; no definite D call. V lost 3 bases, J lost 5 bases, and 8 bases lay in between. This CDR3 is built from 12 residues. Looked up from germline, CDR1 is SNHLY and CDR2 is FYNNEI. The DNA of the CDR3 is TGTGCCAGCAGTGACCGAATCCACGAGCAGTACTTC. Its protein product is CASSDRIHEQYF.

The gene calls are TRBV20-1 and TRBJ1-2, with unresolved D. There are 11 residues in the CDR3. V was cut by 3 bases and J by 5 bases, with 7 bases left in between. CDR1 is DFQATT, CDR2 SNEGSKA, per germline (reference sequence). The CDR3 spells CSASGGYGYTF. In DNA form, the CDR3 reads TGCAGTGCTAGCGGCGGGTATGGCTACACCTTC.

V gene TRBV10-3 combines with J gene TRBJ2-4, with 11 positions matching TRBD1. Trimming at V came to 0 bases and at J to 0 bases, leaving 1 base not matched to a gene. This CDR3 spans 17 amino acids. The germline V gene has CDR1 ENHRY and CDR2 SYGVKD. CDR3 protein: CAISESDRGRAKNIQYF. Here the CDR3 DNA reads TGTGCCATCAGTGAGTCGGACAGGGGGCGAGCCAAAAACATTCAGTACTTC.

J is TRBJ2-3 and V is TRBV20-1; 7 bases agree with TRBD1. Trimming removed 1 base from V and 5 bases from J; junction bases left unmatched: 3. Germline values: CDR1 DFQATT, CDR2 SNEGSKA (reference sequence). The CDR3 has 13 residues. The CDR3 spells CSARARGRDTQYF. Here the CDR3 DNA reads TGCAGTGCTAGAGCTAGGGGGCGAGATACGCAGTATTTT.

This clonotype was detected only a few times. The rearrangement uses TRBV13 and TRBJ2-2, with D maybe TRBD1 (5 bases). Germline CDR1 reads PRHDT; CDR2 reads FYEKMQ (reference sequence). V gave up 5 bases and J gave up 5 bases, with 12 bases separating them. The CDR3 runs 14 residues. The CDR3 DNA reads as TGTGCCAGCAGCACTCGACAGCCGACCGGGGAGCTGTTTTTT. It is translated as CASSTRQPTGELFF. Together with reference TRBV13 and TRBJ2-2, the CDR3 gives the full variable domain: AAGVIQSPRHLIKEKRETATLKCYPIPRHDTVYWYQQGPGQDPQFLISFYEKMQSDKGSIPDRFSAQQFSDYHSELNMSSLELGDSALYFCASSTRQPTGELFFGEGSRLTVL.

The V and J genes are TRBV3-1 and TRBJ1-2; D uncertain. CDR3 size: 13 residues. CDR1 and CDR2 from the germline V gene are LGHDT and YNNKEL (reference sequence). V lost 4 bases and J 8 bases, leaving 14 bases between the germline ends. The CDR3 spells CASSPLPGRGYTF. In DNA, the CDR3 is TGTGCCAGCAGCCCCCTGCCCGGGCGAGGCTACACCTTC.

This clonotype turned up a few times. The CDR3: CASSDRALEKLFF. The CDR3, as DNA: TGTGCCAGCAGTGACCGGGCCCTCGAAAAACTGTTTTTT. V usage is TRBV12-3 or TRBV12-4 and J usage is TRBJ1-4; no clear D. This CDR3 comprises 13 residues. V lost 5 bases, J lost 8 bases, and 12 bases lay in between.

The chain links TRBV28 to TRBJ2-1; TRBD1 matches 7 bases. This CDR3 spans 15 amino acids. Looked up from germline, CDR1 is MDHEN and CDR2 is SYDVKM. V was pared by 5 bases and J by 10 bases, with 14 bases of the junction left unmatched. The CDR3 loop is CASSESGTAKGEQFF. Here the CDR3 DNA reads TGTGCCAGCAGTGAATCCGGGACAGCCAAGGGGGAGCAGTTCTTC.

The V call is TRBV5-1, the J call TRBJ2-1; 13 positions match TRBD2. Trimming took 2 bases from V and 9 from J; bases not matched to a gene: 11. The germline gives CDR1 SGHRS, CDR2 YFSETQ. This CDR3 is built from 17 residues. This chain's CDR3 is CASSFGILAGGPAEQFF. For the CDR3, the DNA is TGCGCCAGCAGCTTTGGAATACTAGCGGGAGGGCCTGCTGAGCAGTTCTTC.

This sequence joins TRBV29-1 and TRBJ1-1; unclear D gene. This CDR3 region has 13 residues. Trimming pared 2 bases from V and 1 base from J, leaving 8 bases between. Germline V CDR1 and CDR2: SQVTM, ANQGSEA. As DNA, the CDR3 is TGCAGCGTTGAACTGGGCGCGAACACTGAAGCTTTCTTT. As protein: CSVELGANTEAFF.

The genes are TRBV15 and TRBJ2-1; 16 bases match TRBD2. The CDR3 is made up of 18 amino acids. V gave up 3 bases and J gave up 9 bases; unmatched junction bases: 11. CDR1 and CDR2 (germline): LNHNV, YYDKDF (reference sequence). The chain's CDR3 is CATSRDDLGLAGGGEQFF. In nucleotides, the CDR3 is TGTGCCACCAGCAGGGATGATCTGGGACTAGCGGGAGGGGGTGAGCAGTTCTTC.

V is TRBV11-2 and J is TRBJ2-5, with 7 nucleotides matching TRBD1. Germline V gives CDR1 SGHAT, CDR2 FQNNGV. The ends lost 2 bases at V and 3 bases at J; junction bases unmatched: 9. The CDR3 totals 16 residues. CDR3 coding DNA: TGTGCCAGCAGCTTATATCCCAGGACAGGAGAAGAGACCCAGTACTTC. Its protein is CASSLYPRTGEETQYF.

This chain links TRBV18 with TRBJ2-1; D may be TRBD1 or TRBD2 (5 bases each). This CDR3 has 13 amino acids. CDR1 KGHSH and CDR2 LQKENI come from the germline V gene. The V end was cut by 6 bases, the J end by 9 bases, with 15 bases between. The CDR3 protein is CASSSLGTTEQFF. The DNA of the CDR3 is TGTGCCAGCTCTAGTCTGGGGACCACTGAGCAGTTCTTC.

This clonotype was counted only a few times. This chain uses TRBV14 with TRBJ1-6; no clear D gene. CDR1 is SGHDN and CDR2 is FVKESK in the germline V gene. This CDR3 has 13 amino acids. Trimming took 0 bases from V and 7 from J, leaving 4 bases between them. CDR3 coding DNA: TGTGCCAGCAGCCAAGATATAAATTCACCCCTCCACTTT. Its translation is CASSQDINSPLHF. The whole variable domain, filled in from reference TRBV14 and TRBJ1-6, reads EAGVTQFPSHSVIEKGQTVTLRCDPISGHDNLYWYRRVMGKEIKFLLHFVKESKQDESGMPNNRFLAERTGGTYSTLKVQPAELEDSGVYFCASSQDINSPLHFGNGTRLTVT.

V is TRBV2 and J is TRBJ2-7; D possibly corresponds to TRBD1 (6 bases). The V end lost 3 bases, the J end lost 1 base, and 10 bases lay between the germline ends. Germline V gene sequence: CDR1 SNHLY, CDR2 FYNNEI. This CDR3 is built from 14 residues. The CDR3 is CASSEGTYSYEQYV. Here the CDR3 DNA reads TGTGCCAGCAGTGAGGGGACATATTCCTACGAGCAGTACGTC.

The chain recombines TRBV5-1 with TRBJ2-1; tentatively, D is TRBD2 (7 bases). Trimming left V 4 bases short and J 7 bases short, with 18 bases between. The CDR3 contains 15 residues. Germline V gene lookup returns CDR1 SGHRS and CDR2 YFSETQ. In DNA form, the CDR3 reads TGCGCCAGCAGCAGCGGGACACCCCGTTCTAATGAGCAGTTCTTC. Translation gives CASSSGTPRSNEQFF. Full variable domain (rest looked up from reference TRBV5-1 and TRBJ2-1): KAGVTQTPRYLIKTRGQQVTLSCSPISGHRSVSWYQQTPGQGLQFLFEYFSETQRNKGNFPGRFSGRQFSNSRSEMNVSTLELGDSALYLCASSSGTPRSNEQFFGPGTRLTVL.

The chain uses TRBV6-2 or TRBV6-3 and TRBJ2-1; TRBD1 is a possible D gene (6 bases). The germline V gene has CDR1 MNHEY and CDR2 SVGEGT. V was cut by 0 bases and J by 1 base, with 13 bases left in between. CDR3 length equals 17 residues. The CDR3 reads CASSYSGTTQSYNEQFF. In nucleotides, the CDR3 is TGTGCCAGCAGTTACTCCGGGACAACCCAATCCTACAATGAGCAGTTCTTC.

This clonotype has only a few counts. This sequence joins TRBV11-1 and TRBJ2-5, with 13 bases matching TRBD2. The germline V gene encodes CDR1 SGHAT and CDR2 FQDESV (reference sequence). The trim removed 1 base at V and 1 base at J, leaving 6 bases unmatched. This CDR3 is built from 18 residues. The CDR3, as DNA: TGTGCCAGCAGCTTAGGAGGGACTAGCGGGGCAATCCAAGAGACCCAGTACTTC. Its translation is CASSLGGTSGAIQETQYF.

The CDR3: CATSDWTGYTDTQYF. The CDR3 coding sequence is TGTGCCACCAGTGATTGGACAGGGTACACAGATACGCAGTATTTT. The chain links TRBV24-1 to TRBJ2-3, with 8 bases identical to TRBD1. V was clipped by 2 bases and J by 2 bases; unmatched bases: 2. The germline CDR1 and CDR2 sequences are KGHDR and SFDVKD. This CDR3 is built from 15 residues.